This T cell receptor (beta chain) was identified in a study of blood T cells in healthy people across ages. The table lists this clonotype with many counts. The antigen is undetermined. The study, taken as a whole, reports: Per million T cells, the diversity of TCR beta decreased roughly linearly as age advanced.

Trimming cost V 0 bases and J 3 bases, with 7 bases left between them. The CDR3 runs 13 residues. Germline CDR1 reads SGHRS; CDR2 reads YFSETQ. PCR was performed a second time for 7 to 11 cycles using a sample-barcoded 5' primer and a J-beta primer mix. TCRdb fed the 5' RACE reads into MiXCR, producing one record per CDR3 protein. The data hold over a million distinct CDR3 sequences, with roughly 45% observed a single time. Sequencing was carried out using blood. This sequence was found in a woman in her sixties or seventies in good health. The rearrangement joins TRBV5-1 to TRBJ2-7; D not certain. The CDR3 DNA reads TGCGCCAGCAGCTTGGCCAGAGACTACGAGCAGTACTTC. Protein: CASSLARDYEQYF. Supplemented by reference TRBV5-1 and TRBJ2-7, the full variable domain reads KAGVTQTPRYLIKTRGQQVTLSCSPISGHRSVSWYQQTPGQGLQFLFEYFSETQRNKGNFPGRFSGRQFSNSRSEMNVSTLELGDSALYLCASSLARDYEQYFGPGTRLTVT.